This T cell receptor beta chain was identified during a study of cytomegalovirus exposure and HLA in healthy donors. Findings and limits, study-wide: Cytomegalovirus status was reportedly diagnosed by the classifier with high specificity and sensitivity.

Here immunoSEQ multiplex PCR was the method, and the copy in TCRdb shows in-frame clones only, minus some. The data hold around 56,000 clones, with 75% to 90% observed a single time. The CDR3 totals 15 residues. V lost 0 bases and J lost 7; bases outside the gene matches: 6. The germline gives CDR1 MNHEY, CDR2 SVGAGI. As to this clone: Its antigen is currently unknown.

The chain employs TRBV6-5 and TRBJ1-2; 9 nucleotides match TRBD1. Sequencing input: PBMCs. This receptor was identified in a woman aged 18-29 years in good health and CMV-seronegative. In DNA form, the CDR3 reads TGTGCCAGCAGTTACTCCCCAGGACAGGGGTTTGGCTACACCTTC. It specifies CASSYSPGQGFGYTF.